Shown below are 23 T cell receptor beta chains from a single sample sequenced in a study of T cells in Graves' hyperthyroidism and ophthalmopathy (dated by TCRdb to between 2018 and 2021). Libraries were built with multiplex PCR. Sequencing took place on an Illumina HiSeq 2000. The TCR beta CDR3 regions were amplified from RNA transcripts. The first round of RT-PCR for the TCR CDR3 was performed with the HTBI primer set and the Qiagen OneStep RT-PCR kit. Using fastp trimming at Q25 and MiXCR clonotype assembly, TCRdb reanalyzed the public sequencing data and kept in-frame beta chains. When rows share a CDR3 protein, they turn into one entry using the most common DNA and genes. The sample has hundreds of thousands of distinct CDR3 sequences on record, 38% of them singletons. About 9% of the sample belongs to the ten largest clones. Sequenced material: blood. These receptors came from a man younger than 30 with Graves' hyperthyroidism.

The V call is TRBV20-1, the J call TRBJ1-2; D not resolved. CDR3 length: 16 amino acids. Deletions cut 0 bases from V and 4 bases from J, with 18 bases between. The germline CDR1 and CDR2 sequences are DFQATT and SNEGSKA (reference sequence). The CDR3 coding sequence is TGCAGTGCTAGAGAGGAGGACTTTCTCCACCCCTATGGCTACACCTTC. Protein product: CSAREEDFLHPYGYTF.

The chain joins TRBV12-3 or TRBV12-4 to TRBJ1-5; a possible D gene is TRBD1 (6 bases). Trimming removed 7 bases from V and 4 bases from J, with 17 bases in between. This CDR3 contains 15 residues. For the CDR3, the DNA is TGTGCCAGCACCCAGCGGGGGGCCGGGAATCAGCCCCAGCATTTT. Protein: CASTQRGAGNQPQHF.

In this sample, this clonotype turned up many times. In nucleotides, the CDR3 is TGTGCCAGTAGTACCTACCCAACATCGAACACTGAAGCTTTCTTT. This translates into CASSTYPTSNTEAFF. This chain joins TRBV19 and TRBJ1-1; D ambiguous. CDR1 LNHDA and CDR2 SQIVND come from the germline V gene (reference sequence). This CDR3 is 15 amino acids long. With 4 bases removed from V and 1 base from J, the gap between germline ends came to 13 bases.

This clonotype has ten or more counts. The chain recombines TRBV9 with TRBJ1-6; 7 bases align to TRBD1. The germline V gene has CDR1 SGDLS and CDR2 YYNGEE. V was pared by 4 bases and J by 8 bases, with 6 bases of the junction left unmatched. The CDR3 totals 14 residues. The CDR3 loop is CASSSGQRHSPLHF. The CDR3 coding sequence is TGTGCCAGCAGCTCGGGACAGCGGCATTCACCCCTCCACTTT.

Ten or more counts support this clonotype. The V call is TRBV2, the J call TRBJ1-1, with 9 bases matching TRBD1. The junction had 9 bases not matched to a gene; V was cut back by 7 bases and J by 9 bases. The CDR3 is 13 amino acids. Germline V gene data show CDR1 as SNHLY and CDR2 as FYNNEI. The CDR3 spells CASNEVTGGKAFF. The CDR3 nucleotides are TGTGCCAGCAATGAGGTGACAGGGGGGAAAGCTTTCTTT.

The CDR3 bases are TGTGCCAGCAGACTCGGGGGGATGAACACTGAAGCTTTCTTT. This sequence encodes CASRLGGMNTEAFF. The chain carries TRBV7-3 and TRBJ1-1; D might be TRBD1 (5 bases). Trimming took off 6 bases at V and 0 bases at J, with 11 bases between the two ends. This CDR3 is 14 amino acids long. CDR1 SGHTA and CDR2 FQGTGA come from the germline V gene.

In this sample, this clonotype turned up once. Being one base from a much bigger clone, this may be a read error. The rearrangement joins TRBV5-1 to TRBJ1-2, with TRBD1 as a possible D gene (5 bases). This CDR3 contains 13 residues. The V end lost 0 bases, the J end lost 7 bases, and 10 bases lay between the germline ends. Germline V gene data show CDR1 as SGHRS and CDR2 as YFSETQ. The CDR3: CASSLGWDGGYTF. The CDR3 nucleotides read TGCGCCAGCAGCTTGGGATGGGACGGTGGCTACACCTTC.

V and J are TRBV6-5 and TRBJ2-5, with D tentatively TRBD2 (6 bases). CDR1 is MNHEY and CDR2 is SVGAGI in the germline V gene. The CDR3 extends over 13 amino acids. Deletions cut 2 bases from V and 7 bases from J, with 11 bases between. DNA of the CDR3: TGTGCCAGCAGTTACAACCTGCGGGGGACCCAGTACTTC. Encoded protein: CASSYNLRGTQYF.

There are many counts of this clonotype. The CDR3: CATGTTDFYGYTF. DNA for the CDR3: TGTGCCACGGGTACGACGGACTTCTATGGCTACACCTTC. This chain connects TRBV6-5 to TRBJ1-2; D not certain. Germline CDR1 reads MNHEY; CDR2 reads SVGAGI. The CDR3 is 13 amino acids. V was trimmed by 10 bases and J by 4 bases, leaving 16 bases between them.

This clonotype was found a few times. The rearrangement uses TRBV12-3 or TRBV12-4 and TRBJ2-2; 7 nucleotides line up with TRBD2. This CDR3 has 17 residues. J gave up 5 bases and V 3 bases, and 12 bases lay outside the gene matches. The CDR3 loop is CASSFTSTSRVTGELFF. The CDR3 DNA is TGTGCCAGCAGTTTCACTTCGACTAGCCGAGTGACCGGGGAGCTGTTTTTT.

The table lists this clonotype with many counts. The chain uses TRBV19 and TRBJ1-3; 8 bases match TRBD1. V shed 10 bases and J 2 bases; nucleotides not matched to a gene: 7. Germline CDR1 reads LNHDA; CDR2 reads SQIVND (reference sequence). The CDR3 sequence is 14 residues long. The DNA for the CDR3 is TGTGCCACCGCCTCGACAGGGGCTGGAAACACCATATATTTT. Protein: CATASTGAGNTIYF.

The CDR3 DNA reads as TGCGCCAGCAGCTTGGGAGGAAGCGGGGGGGCCTACGAGCAGTACTTC. Translating gives CASSLGGSGGAYEQYF. The rearrangement uses TRBV5-1 and TRBJ2-7; 10 bases map to TRBD2. V was clipped by 0 bases and J by 2 bases; unmatched bases: 5. The CDR3 length is 16 residues. The germline V gene has CDR1 SGHRS and CDR2 YFSETQ. Combining the CDR3 with reference TRBV5-1 and TRBJ2-7 gives the whole variable domain KAGVTQTPRYLIKTRGQQVTLSCSPISGHRSVSWYQQTPGQGLQFLFEYFSETQRNKGNFPGRFSGRQFSNSRSEMNVSTLELGDSALYLCASSLGGSGGAYEQYFGPGTRLTVT.

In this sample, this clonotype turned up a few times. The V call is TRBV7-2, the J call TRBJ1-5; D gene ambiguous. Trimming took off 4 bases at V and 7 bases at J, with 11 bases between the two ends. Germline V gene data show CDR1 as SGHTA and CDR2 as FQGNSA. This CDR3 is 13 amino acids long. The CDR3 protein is CASSSSPGQPQHF. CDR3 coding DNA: TGTGCCAGCAGCTCCTCGCCGGGACAGCCCCAGCATTTT.

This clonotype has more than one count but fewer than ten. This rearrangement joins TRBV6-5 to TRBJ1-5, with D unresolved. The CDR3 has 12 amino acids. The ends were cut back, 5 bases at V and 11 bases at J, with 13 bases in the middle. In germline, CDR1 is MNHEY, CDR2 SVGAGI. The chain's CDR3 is CASSQVPSAQHF. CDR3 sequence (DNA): TGTGCCAGCAGTCAGGTCCCCTCGGCCCAGCATTTT.

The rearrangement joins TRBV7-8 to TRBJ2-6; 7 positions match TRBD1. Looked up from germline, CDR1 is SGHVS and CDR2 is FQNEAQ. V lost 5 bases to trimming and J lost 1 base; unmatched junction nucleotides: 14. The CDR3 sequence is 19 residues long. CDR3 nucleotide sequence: TGTGCCAGCAGCACCGCCACCGGGACAGCGTTTTCTGGGGCCAACGTCCTGACTTTC. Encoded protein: CASSTATGTAFSGANVLTF.

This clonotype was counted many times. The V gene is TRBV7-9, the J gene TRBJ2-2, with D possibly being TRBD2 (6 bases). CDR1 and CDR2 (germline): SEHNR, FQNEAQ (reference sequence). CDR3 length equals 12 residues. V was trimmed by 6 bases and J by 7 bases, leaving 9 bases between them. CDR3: CASSRDFGELFF. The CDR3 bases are TGTGCCAGCAGTCGGGACTTCGGGGAGCTGTTTTTT.

DNA for the CDR3: TGCGCCAGCAGCCCCGGGACAGGTATTCGGCAAGAGACCCAGTACTTC. Its translation is CASSPGTGIRQETQYF. This chain uses TRBV5-1 with TRBJ2-5; TRBD1 matches at 8 bases. CDR3 length: 16 amino acids. Germline V gene lookup returns CDR1 SGHRS and CDR2 YFSETQ. V shed 4 bases and J 2 bases; nucleotides not matched to a gene: 10.

CDR3 residues: CASSPIGDEQYF. The CDR3 nucleotides are TGCGCCAGCAGCCCGATCGGGGACGAGCAGTACTTC. The chain combines TRBV5-1 with TRBJ2-7; weak D call: TRBD2 (5 bases). The CDR3 loop spans 12 amino acids. The germline V gene has CDR1 SGHRS and CDR2 YFSETQ. Trimming cost V 4 bases and J 5 bases, with 10 bases left between them.

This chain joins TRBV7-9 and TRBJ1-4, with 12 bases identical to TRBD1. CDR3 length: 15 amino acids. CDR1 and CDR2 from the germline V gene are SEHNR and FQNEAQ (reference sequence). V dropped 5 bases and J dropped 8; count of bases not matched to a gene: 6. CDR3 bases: TGTGCCAGCAGCCAGACCGGGACAGGGGGCGAAAAACTGTTTTTT. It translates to CASSQTGTGGEKLFF.

CDR3 amino acids: CASRPAPNTGELFF. The CDR3 coding sequence is TGCGCCAGCAGACCGGCTCCGAACACCGGGGAGCTGTTTTTT. This sequence joins TRBV5-1 and TRBJ2-2; D not resolved. V was shortened by 5 bases and J by 0 bases, with 8 bases between the two germline ends. The CDR3 spans 14 residues. Looked up from germline, CDR1 is SGHRS and CDR2 is YFSETQ.

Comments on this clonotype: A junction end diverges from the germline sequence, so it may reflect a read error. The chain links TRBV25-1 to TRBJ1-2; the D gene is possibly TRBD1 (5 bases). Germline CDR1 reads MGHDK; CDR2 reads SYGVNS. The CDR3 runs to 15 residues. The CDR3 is CTSRDHTGDLYGYTF. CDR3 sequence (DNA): TGTACCAGCAGAGATCACACAGGAGACCTCTATGGCTACACCTTC.

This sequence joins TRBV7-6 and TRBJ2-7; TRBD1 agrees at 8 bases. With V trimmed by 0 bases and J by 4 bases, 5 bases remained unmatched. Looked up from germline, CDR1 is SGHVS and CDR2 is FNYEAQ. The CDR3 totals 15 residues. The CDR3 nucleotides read TGTGCCAGCAGCTTAGCGGGACAGGCCAGGTACGAGCAGTACTTC. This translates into CASSLAGQARYEQYF.

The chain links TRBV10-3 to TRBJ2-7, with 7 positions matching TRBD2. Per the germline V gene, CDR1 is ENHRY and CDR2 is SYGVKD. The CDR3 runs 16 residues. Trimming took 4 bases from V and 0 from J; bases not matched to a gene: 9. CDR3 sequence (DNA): TGTGCCATCAGTGCAAGGACTAGACGGGACTCCTACGAGCAGTACTTC. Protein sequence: CAISARTRRDSYEQYF.